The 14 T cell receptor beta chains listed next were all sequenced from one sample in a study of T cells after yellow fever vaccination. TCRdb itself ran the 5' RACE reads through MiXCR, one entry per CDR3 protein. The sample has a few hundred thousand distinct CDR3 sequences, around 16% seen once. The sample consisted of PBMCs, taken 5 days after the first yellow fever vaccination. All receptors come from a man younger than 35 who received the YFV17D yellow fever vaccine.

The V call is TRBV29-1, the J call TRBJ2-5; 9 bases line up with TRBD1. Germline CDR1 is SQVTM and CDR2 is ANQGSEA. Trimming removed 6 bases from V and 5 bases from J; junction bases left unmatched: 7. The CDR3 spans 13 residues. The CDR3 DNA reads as TGCAGCGTGTTCCCGGGACAGGGCGAGACCCAGTACTTC. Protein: CSVFPGQGETQYF. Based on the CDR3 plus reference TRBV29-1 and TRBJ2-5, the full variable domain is SAVISQKPSRDICQRGTSLTIQCQVDSQVTMMFWYRQQPGQSLTLIATANQGSEATYESGFVIDKFPISRPNLTFSTLTVSNMSPEDSSIYLCSVFPGQGETQYFGPGTRLLVL.

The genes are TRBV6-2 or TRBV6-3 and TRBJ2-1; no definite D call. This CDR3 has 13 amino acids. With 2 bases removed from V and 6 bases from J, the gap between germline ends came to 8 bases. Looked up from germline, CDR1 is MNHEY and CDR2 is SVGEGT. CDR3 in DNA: TGTGCCAGCAGTTACATTAGGGCCAATGAGCAGTTCTTC. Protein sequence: CASSYIRANEQFF.

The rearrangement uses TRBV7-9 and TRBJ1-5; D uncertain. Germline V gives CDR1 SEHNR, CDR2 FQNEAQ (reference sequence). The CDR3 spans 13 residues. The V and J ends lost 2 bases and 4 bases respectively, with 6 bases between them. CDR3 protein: CASSLTVNQPQHF. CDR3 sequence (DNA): TGTGCCAGCAGCTTAACGGTTAATCAGCCCCAGCATTTT. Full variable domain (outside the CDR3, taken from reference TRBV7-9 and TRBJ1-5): DTGVSQNPRHKITKRGQNVTFRCDPISEHNRLYWYRQTLGQGPEFLTYFQNEAQLEKSRLLSDRFSAERPKGSFSTLEIQRTEQGDSAMYLCASSLTVNQPQHFGDGTRLSIL.

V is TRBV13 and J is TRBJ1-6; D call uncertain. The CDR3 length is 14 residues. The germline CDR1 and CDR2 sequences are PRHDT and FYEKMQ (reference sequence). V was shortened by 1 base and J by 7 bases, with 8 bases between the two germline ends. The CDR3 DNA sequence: TGTGCCAGCAGCTTAGCCCACAAGAATTCACCCCTCCACTTT. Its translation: CASSLAHKNSPLHF. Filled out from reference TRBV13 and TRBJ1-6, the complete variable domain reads AAGVIQSPRHLIKEKRETATLKCYPIPRHDTVYWYQQGPGQDPQFLISFYEKMQSDKGSIPDRFSAQQFSDYHSELNMSSLELGDSALYFCASSLAHKNSPLHFGNGTRLTVT.

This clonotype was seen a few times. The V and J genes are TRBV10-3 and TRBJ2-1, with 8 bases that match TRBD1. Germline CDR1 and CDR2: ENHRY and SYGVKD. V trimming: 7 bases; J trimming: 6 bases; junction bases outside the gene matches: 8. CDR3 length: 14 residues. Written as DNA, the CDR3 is TGTGCCATCATTCGGCAGGGGGCGTTCAATGAGCAGTTCTTC. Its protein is CAIIRQGAFNEQFF.

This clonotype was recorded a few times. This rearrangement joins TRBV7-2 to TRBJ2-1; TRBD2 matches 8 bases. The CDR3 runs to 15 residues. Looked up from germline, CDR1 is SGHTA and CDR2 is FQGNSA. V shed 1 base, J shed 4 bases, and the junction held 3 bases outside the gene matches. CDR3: CASSLDPSGYNEQFF. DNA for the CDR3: TGTGCCAGCAGCTTAGATCCTAGCGGGTACAATGAGCAGTTCTTC.

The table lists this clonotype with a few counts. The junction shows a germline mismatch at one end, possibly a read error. CDR3 bases: TGCGCCAGCAGCCAAGAGGAGGACGGCAACACTGAAGTTTTCTTT. Translated: CASSQEEDGNTEVFF. This sequence joins TRBV4-3 and TRBJ1-1; D not certain. The CDR3 has 15 residues. Germline values: CDR1 LGHNA, CDR2 YSLEER.

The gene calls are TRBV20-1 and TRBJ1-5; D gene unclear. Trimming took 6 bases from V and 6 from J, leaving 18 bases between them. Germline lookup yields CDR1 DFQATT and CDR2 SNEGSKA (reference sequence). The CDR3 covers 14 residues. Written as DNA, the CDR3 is TGCAGTGCGGTGGAGGGCGTCATCAGTCAGCCCCAGCATTTT. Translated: CSAVEGVISQPQHF.

This CDR3 is CASSQEPTAVYGYTF. In nucleotides, the CDR3 is TGTGCCAGCAGCCAAGAGCCGACAGCCGTCTATGGCTACACCTTC. The V and J genes are TRBV3-1 and TRBJ1-2, with D perhaps TRBD1 (5 bases). The CDR3 is 15 amino acids. Germline CDR1 LGHDT, CDR2 YNNKEL (reference sequence). V was clipped by 0 bases and J by 4 bases, with 12 bases between them.

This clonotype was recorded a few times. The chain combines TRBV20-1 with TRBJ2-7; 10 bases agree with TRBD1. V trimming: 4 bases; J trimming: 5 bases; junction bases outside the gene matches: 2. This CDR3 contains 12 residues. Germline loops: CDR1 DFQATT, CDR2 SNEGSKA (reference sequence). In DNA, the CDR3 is TGCAGTGCTAAAGGACAGGGGGACGAGCAGTACTTC. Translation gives CSAKGQGDEQYF.

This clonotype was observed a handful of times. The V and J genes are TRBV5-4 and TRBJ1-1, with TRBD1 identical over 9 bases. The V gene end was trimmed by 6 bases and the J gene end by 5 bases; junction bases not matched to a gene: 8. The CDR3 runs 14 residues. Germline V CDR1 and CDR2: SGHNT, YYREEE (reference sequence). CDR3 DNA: TGTGCCAGCACTTCACAGGGGGCGAGGACTGAAGCTTTCTTT. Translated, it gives CASTSQGARTEAFF.

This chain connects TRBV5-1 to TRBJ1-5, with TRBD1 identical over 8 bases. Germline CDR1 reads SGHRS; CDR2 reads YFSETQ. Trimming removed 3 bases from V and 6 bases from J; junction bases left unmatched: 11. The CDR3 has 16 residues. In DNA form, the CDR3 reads TGCGCCAGCAGCTCATATTCCCGACAGGGGAGTCAGCCCCAGCATTTT. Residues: CASSSYSRQGSQPQHF.

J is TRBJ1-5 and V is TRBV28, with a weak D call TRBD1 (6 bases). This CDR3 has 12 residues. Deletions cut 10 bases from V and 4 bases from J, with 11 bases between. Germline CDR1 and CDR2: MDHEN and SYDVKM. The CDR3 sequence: CATRRGNQPQHF. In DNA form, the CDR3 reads TGTGCCACGCGGAGGGGGAATCAGCCCCAGCATTTT.

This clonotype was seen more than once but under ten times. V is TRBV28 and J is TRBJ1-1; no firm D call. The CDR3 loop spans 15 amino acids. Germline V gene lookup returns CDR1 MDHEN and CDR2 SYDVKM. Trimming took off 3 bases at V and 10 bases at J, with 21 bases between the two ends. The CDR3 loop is CASSLLASRRFGAFF. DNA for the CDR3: TGTGCCAGCAGTTTGTTGGCCTCGCGTAGGTTCGGAGCTTTCTTT.